The clone carrying this T cell receptor (beta chain) was detected a few times. Its antigen is not known. Data came from immunoSEQ multiplex PCR; TCRdb stores just in-frame clones and leaves some out. The sample gives fewer than 70,000 clones, roughly 92% of which show up once; 6.5% to 7% is in the top ten. This entry is derived from a study of graft-versus-host responses after intestinal transplantation. Looking at the study overall: Multivisceral, liver-intestinal, or isolated intestinal grafts were transplanted into recipients.

The study, taken as a whole, reports: The authors found GvH clones in recipient marrow, some appearing first in ileum or blood. High graft-versus-host to host-versus-graft clonal ratios were found in allografts of patients who had graft-donor T cell macrochimerism.

Trimming took off 7 bases at V and 8 bases at J, with 12 bases between the two ends. There are 12 residues in the CDR3. Germline V gene data show CDR1 as MDHEN and CDR2 as SYDVKM. After transplant, marrow was aspirated from the posterior iliac crest or elsewhere. The origin of this receptor is a human patient who received an intestinal transplant, so some T cells may come from the graft donor. The chain links TRBV28 to TRBJ1-5, with D tentatively TRBD1 (6 bases). The source material was bone marrow, sampled approximately 700 days after intestinal transplantation. CDR3 DNA: TGTGCCAGCACCCCTCCAGGGGAGCCCCAGCATTTT. Translation: CASTPPGEPQHF.